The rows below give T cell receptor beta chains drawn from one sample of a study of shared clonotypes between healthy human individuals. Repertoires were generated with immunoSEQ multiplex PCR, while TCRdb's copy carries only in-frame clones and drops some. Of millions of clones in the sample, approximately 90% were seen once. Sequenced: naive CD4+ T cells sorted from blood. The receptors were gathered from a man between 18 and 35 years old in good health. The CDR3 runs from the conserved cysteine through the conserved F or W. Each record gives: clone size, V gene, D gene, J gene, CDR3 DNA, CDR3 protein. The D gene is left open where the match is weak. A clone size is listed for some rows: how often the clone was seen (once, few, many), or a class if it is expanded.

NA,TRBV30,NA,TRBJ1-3,TGTGCCTGGAGTCCCCGACACCTGAGCTCTGGAAACACCATATATTTT,CAWSPRHLSSGNTIYF
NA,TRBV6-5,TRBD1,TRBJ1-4,TGTGCCAGCAGGATACTACAGGGGGGAAGAGAAAAACTGTTTTTT,CASRILQGGREKLFF
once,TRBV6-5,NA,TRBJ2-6,TGTGCCAGCATGTCCTCTGGGGCCAACGTCCTGACTTTC,CASMSSGANVLTF
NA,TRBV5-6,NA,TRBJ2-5,TGTGCCAGCAGCCCCCCAGGGTCGGAGGGGACCCAGTACTTC,CASSPPGSEGTQYF
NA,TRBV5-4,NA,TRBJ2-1,TGTGCCAGCAGCTCCCCCGGGACACTATCCTACAATGAGCAGTTCTTC,CASSSPGTLSYNEQFF
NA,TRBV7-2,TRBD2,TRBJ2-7,TGTGCCAGCAGCTTAGTCGGGACTAGTGGCGAGCAGTACTTC,CASSLVGTSGEQYF
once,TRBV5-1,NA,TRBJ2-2,TGCGCCAGCAGCTTGAGGTCCAGCGTTACGAACACCGGGGAGCTGTTTTTT,CASSLRSSVTNTGELFF
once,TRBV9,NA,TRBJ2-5,TGTGCCAGCAGCGTAACGGGTTCAGCACAAGAGACCCAGTACTTC,CASSVTGSAQETQYF
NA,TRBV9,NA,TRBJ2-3,TGTGCCAGCAGCCTTCCACCAACAGATACGCAGTATTTT,CASSLPPTDTQYF
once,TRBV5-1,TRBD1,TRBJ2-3,TGCGCCAGCAGCCGGACAGGGAAGTCCACAGATACGCAGTATTTT,CASSRTGKSTDTQYF
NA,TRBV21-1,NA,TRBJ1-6,TGTGCCAGCTTGAGGATAAGCTCCTATAATTCACCCCTCCACTTT,CASLRISSYNSPLHF
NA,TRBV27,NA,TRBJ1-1,TGTGCCAGCAGGCGGGTACGGAACACTGAAGCTTTCTTT,CASRRVRNTEAFF
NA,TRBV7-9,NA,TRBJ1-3,TGTGCCAGCAGCTTCCTACAGGGTAGCGGAAACACCATATATTTT,CASSFLQGSGNTIYF
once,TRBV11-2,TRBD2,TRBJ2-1,TGTGCCAGCAGCCGGACTAGCGTAACTGAGCAGTTCTTC,CASSRTSVTEQFF
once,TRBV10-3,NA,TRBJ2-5,TGTGCCATCAGTGAGTCGACCGGTCTTTCCCAAGAGACCCAGTACTTC,CAISESTGLSQETQYF
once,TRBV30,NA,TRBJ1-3,TGTGCCTGGACTAGCAGCTCTGGAAACACCATATATTTT,CAWTSSSGNTIYF
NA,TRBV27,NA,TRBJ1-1,TGTGCCAGCAGTTTAGGTACTGAAGCTTTCTTT,CASSLGTEAFF
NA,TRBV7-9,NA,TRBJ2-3,TGTGCCAGCAGCTTAAAAGGAGGGGCGGGGACCACAGATACGCAGTATTTT,CASSLKGGAGTTDTQYF
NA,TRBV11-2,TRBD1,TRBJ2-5,TGTGCCAGCAGTCCTAAGATCCGGGACAGCCAAGAGACCCAGTACTTC,CASSPKIRDSQETQYF
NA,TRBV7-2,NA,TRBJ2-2,TGTGCCAGCAGCTTCGGAGGGAACACCGGGGAGCTGTTTTTT,CASSFGGNTGELFF
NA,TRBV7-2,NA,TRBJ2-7,TGTGCCAGCAGCTTAGGACTGCAATCCTACGAGCAGTACTTC,CASSLGLQSYEQYF
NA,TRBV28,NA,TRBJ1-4,TGTGCCAGCAGTCTCCCTCTATCGGGGGGTGAAGAAAAACTGTTTTTT,CASSLPLSGGEEKLFF
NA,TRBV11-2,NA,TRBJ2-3,TGTGCCAGCAGCTTGGGGGTTGGGAACCGCCTCACAGATACGCAGTATTTT,CASSLGVGNRLTDTQYF
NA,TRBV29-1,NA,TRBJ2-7,TGCAGCGCCCTACCGGGGTTAGGGAACGAGCAGTACTTC,CSALPGLGNEQYF
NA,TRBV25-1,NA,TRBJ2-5,TGTGCCAGCAGTGAATTGGTCCAGGGTGGAGAGACCCAGTACTTC,CASSELVQGGETQYF
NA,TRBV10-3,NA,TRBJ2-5,TGTGCCATCAGTGAGTCGGTGGTAGAGACCCAGTACTTC,CAISESVVETQYF
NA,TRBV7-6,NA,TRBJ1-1,TGTGCCAGCAGCTTAGCAGATATGAACACTGAAGCTTTCTTT,CASSLADMNTEAFF
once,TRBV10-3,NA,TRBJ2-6,TGTGCCATCAGTGAGTTCTCCGCCTCTGGGGCCAACGTCCTGACTTTC,CAISEFSASGANVLTF
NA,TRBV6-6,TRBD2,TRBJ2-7,TGTGCCAGCAGTTACGGTTCTAGCGGGAGAGGCTACGAGCAGTACTTC,CASSYGSSGRGYEQYF
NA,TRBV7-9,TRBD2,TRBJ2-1,TGTGCCAGCAGCGCACCTGGGACTAGCGGGGGGGCCTTACTTGAGCAGTTCTTC,CASSAPGTSGGALLEQFF
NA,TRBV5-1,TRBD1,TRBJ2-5,TGCGCCAGCAGCCCTGGGACAGGGGGCGAAGAGACCCAGTACTTC,CASSPGTGGEETQYF
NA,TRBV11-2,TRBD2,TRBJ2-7,TGTGCCAGCAGCTTAGATCGGGGGGGCTTCTACGAGCAGTACTTC,CASSLDRGGFYEQYF
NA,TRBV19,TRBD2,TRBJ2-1,TGTGCCAGTAGTTCGGGACTAGCGGACTACAATGAGCAGTTCTTC,CASSSGLADYNEQFF
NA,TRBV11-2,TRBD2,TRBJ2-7,TGTGCCAGCTTGACCGGGACTAGCATACTGACGGGCGAGCAGTACTTC,CASLTGTSILTGEQYF
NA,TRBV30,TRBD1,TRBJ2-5,TGTGCCTGGAGTCCCCAGGGGGCAGAAACGGTTGCGACCCAGTACTTC,CAWSPQGAETVATQYF
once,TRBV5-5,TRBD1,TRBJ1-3,TGTGCCAGCAGCCCGGGACAGGGAGACACCATATATTTT,CASSPGQGDTIYF
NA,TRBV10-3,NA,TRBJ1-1,TGTGCCAGCAGGGGCCTGGGGAACACTGAAGCTTTCTTT,CASRGLGNTEAFF
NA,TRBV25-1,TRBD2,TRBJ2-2,TGTGCCAGCAGTGAATCGCGACTAGCTGACACCGGGGAGCTGTTTTTT,CASSESRLADTGELFF
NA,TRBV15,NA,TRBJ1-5,TGTGCCACCAGCAGAGCATGGGGGGGGCGCGACAATCAGCCCCAGCATTTT,CATSRAWGGRDNQPQHF
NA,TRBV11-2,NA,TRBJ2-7,TGTGCCAGCAGCTTAGATGCCTACGAGCAGTACTTC,CASSLDAYEQYF
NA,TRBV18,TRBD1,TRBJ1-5,TGTGCCAGCTCACCACCGGGACAGAGCAATCAGCCCCAGCATTTT,CASSPPGQSNQPQHF
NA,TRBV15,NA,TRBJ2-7,TGTGCCACCAGCAGAGATCATTGGGGGGATTCCACCTACGAGCAGTACTTC,CATSRDHWGDSTYEQYF
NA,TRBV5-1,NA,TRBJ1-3,TGCGCCAGCAGTAACGGGGCGGCTGGAAACACCATATATTTT,CASSNGAAGNTIYF
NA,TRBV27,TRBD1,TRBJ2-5,TGTGCCAGCAGTTTAGGCCCAGGGGGCCGAGAGACCCAGTACTTC,CASSLGPGGRETQYF
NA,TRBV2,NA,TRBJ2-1,TGTGCCAGCAGTTCCGTTGGATATGAGCAGTTCTTC,CASSSVGYEQFF